This T cell receptor (beta chain) was observed in a study of blood T cell repertoires in COVID-19. At the level of the study: The study drew acute and convalescent COVID-19 samples from the United States, Italy and Spain. T cells, B-cell-depleted T cells, or PBMCs provided the cDNA or gDNA that served as material.

The CDR3 contains 15 residues. The germline V gene has CDR1 LGHDT and CDR2 YNNKEL (reference sequence). V shed 1 base and J 5 bases; nucleotides not matched to a gene: 6. Per the study methods: Amplifying reference gene primers gave estimates of nucleated cell counts. Data came from immunoSEQ multiplex PCR; TCRdb stores just in-frame clones and leaves some out. The V and J calls and the clone size are those of that table, but D and trimming were determined from the DNA. The sample yields approximately 240,000 clones, nearly 85% seen once. This TCR came from a woman aged 25 to 39 with COVID-19, enrolled during active disease. Specimen: peripheral blood. This rearrangement joins TRBV3-1 (or the pseudogene TRBV3-2) to TRBJ2-7, with 9 bases lining up with TRBD2. The CDR3 region has the DNA TGTGCCAGCAGCCAAGTGGGTAGCGGGAGTAACGAGCAGTACTTC. Translating it yields CASSQVGSGSNEQYF.